Listed below are T cell receptor beta chains from one sample, sequenced in a study of patients and donors after allogeneic stem cell transplantation. In TCRdb, the RT-PCR reads were re-called with MiXCR into one record per CDR3 protein. The data contain roughly 200,000 distinct CDR3 sequences, roughly 38% of them singletons. The sequenced material came from blood, either unsorted or a sorted T cell fraction (not recorded which). The receptors were gathered from a human donor who was either an allogeneic HSCT recipient or a stem cell or donor lymphocyte infusion donor (not recorded which). It is not recorded whose cells these are; they may come from a transplant donor. CDR3s include the opening cysteine and the closing phenylalanine or tryptophan. Fields, in order: clone size, D gene, V gene, J gene, CDR3 protein, CDR3 DNA. A D gene is named only where the DNA matches it firmly. Expanded clones get a size class; other rows say once, few or many, or leave the size out.

NA,TRBD2,TRBV28,TRBJ2-1,CASSPGLAGGRSYNEQFF,TGTGCCAGCAGCCCGGGACTAGCGGGGGGGCGGAGCTACAATGAGCAGTTCTTC
few,TRBD1,TRBV7-9,TRBJ2-1,CASSLLGTGVHNEQFF,TGTGCCAGCAGCTTATTAGGGACAGGGGTCCACAATGAGCAGTTCTTC
few,NA,TRBV12-3/TRBV12-4,TRBJ1-1,CASSLAPGYAEAFF,TGTGCCAGCAGTTTAGCCCCAGGGTACGCTGAAGCTTTCTTT
NA,NA,TRBV3-1,TRBJ2-5,CASSQEQTGTRQYF,TGTGCCAGCAGCCAAGAACAGACGGGCACACGGCAGTACTTC
few,TRBD1,TRBV5-8,TRBJ1-2,CASTQLRQGDYGYTF,TGTGCCAGCACACAACTCAGACAGGGAGACTATGGCTACACCTTC
NA,NA,TRBV25-1,TRBJ2-5,CASSGGDGGRETQYF,TGTGCCAGCAGTGGCGGAGACGGGGGGCGGGAGACCCAGTACTTC
NA,TRBD2,TRBV20-1,TRBJ2-7,CSARNALRRGDPPYEQYF,TGCAGTGCTAGAAATGCGCTGCGGCGGGGGGACCCCCCCTACGAGCAGTACTTC
few,TRBD2,TRBV27,TRBJ2-7,CASSRLAGDRYEQYF,TGTGCCAGCAGTCGACTAGCGGGGGATCGGTACGAGCAGTACTTC
few,NA,TRBV6-2/TRBV6-3,TRBJ1-1,CASSFIRGVFRNTEAFF,TGTGCCAGCAGTTTCATTCGCGGGGTGTTCAGGAACACTGAAGCTTTCTTT
few,NA,TRBV20-1,TRBJ1-1,CSARPSTVNTEAFF,TGCAGTGCTAGGCCCTCCACAGTGAACACTGAAGCTTTCTTT
NA,NA,TRBV7-9,TRBJ1-2,CASSLAGVASNYGYTF,TGTGCCAGCAGCTTAGCAGGGGTCGCTTCTAACTATGGCTACACCTTC
NA,NA,TRBV20-1,TRBJ1-1,CSASVGNTEAFF,TGCAGTGCTTCTGTTGGGAACACTGAAGCTTTCTTT
NA,TRBD1,TRBV6-2/TRBV6-3,TRBJ2-7,CASSYQGAYEQYF,TGTGCCAGCAGTTACCAGGGGGCCTACGAGCAGTACTTC
NA,NA,TRBV9,TRBJ2-5,CASSVDPYQETQYF,TGTGCCAGCAGCGTAGACCCGTACCAAGAGACCCAGTACTTC
NA,NA,TRBV12-3/TRBV12-4,TRBJ1-2,CASSLSWRDGYTF,TGTGCCAGCAGTTTGAGTTGGAGGGACGGCTACACCTTC
few,NA,TRBV4-3,TRBJ1-6,CASSQAPLGLDNSPLHF,TGCGCCAGCAGCCAAGCCCCTTTAGGGCTGGATAATTCACCCCTCCACTTT
NA,TRBD2,TRBV18,TRBJ2-2,CASSPSGTANTGELFF,TGTGCCAGCTCACCGAGCGGGACCGCTAACACCGGGGAGCTGTTTTTT
few,NA,TRBV28,TRBJ1-6,CASSRVDNSPLHF,TGTGCCAGCAGTCGGGTCGACAATTCACCCCTCCACTTT
few,NA,TRBV6-6,TRBJ2-7,CASSYGREYEQYF,TGTGCCAGCAGTTACGGGCGGGAATACGAGCAGTACTTC
NA,NA,TRBV29-1,TRBJ1-1,CSVEKGTREAFF,TGCAGCGTTGAGAAAGGGACACGAGAAGCTTTCTTT
NA,NA,TRBV4-1,TRBJ1-5,CASSQFPGNQPQHF,TGCGCCAGCAGCCAATTCCCCGGAAATCAGCCCCAGCATTTT
NA,TRBD2,TRBV3-1,TRBJ2-5,CASSQFGGTRETQYF,TGTGCCAGCAGCCAATTTGGGGGGACTAGAGAGACCCAGTACTTC
NA,TRBD1,TRBV7-9,TRBJ1-4,CASSLARDRNEKLFF,TGTGCCAGCAGCTTAGCTAGGGACAGAAATGAAAAACTGTTTTTT
NA,NA,TRBV2,TRBJ2-5,CASGPGTLKETQYF,TGTGCCAGCGGGCCCGGCACCTTGAAAGAGACCCAGTACTTC
NA,TRBD1,TRBV4-1,TRBJ2-2,CASSQDRTGSNTGELFF,TGCGCCAGCAGCCAAGATCGGACAGGCTCGAACACCGGGGAGCTGTTTTTT
few,NA,TRBV5-1,TRBJ1-3,CASSLSTSFSGNTIYF,TGCGCCAGCAGCCTCTCGACGTCGTTCTCTGGAAACACCATATATTTT
NA,NA,TRBV7-9,TRBJ1-5,CASGPEAGLNQPQHF,TGTGCCAGCGGCCCCGAGGCGGGACTGAATCAGCCCCAGCATTTT
NA,TRBD1,TRBV7-2,TRBJ1-5,CASSLDGTGGSQPQHF,TGTGCCAGCAGCTTAGACGGGACAGGGGGCAGTCAGCCCCAGCATTTT
few,NA,TRBV7-9,TRBJ1-1,CASSFVGPGVEAFF,TGTGCCAGCAGCTTCGTCGGACCCGGAGTTGAAGCTTTCTTT
NA,NA,TRBV7-8,TRBJ1-1,CASSLMVVGSGGPEAFF,TGTGCCAGCAGCTTAATGGTTGTAGGGTCAGGAGGACCTGAAGCTTTCTTT
once,TRBD1,TRBV24-1,TRBJ2-3,CATSEPTRTGRSDTQYF,TGTGCCACCAGTGAGCCTACGAGGACAGGGAGGTCAGATACGCAGTATTTT